This paragraph reports one T cell receptor beta chain. The sample originates from a study of pediatric ulcerative colitis. There are 11 residues in the CDR3. Germline CDR1 SNHLY, CDR2 FYNNEI. The V end lost 8 bases, the J end lost 3 bases, and 8 bases lay between the germline ends. Sequencing was performed with immunoSEQ multiplex PCR; in TCRdb, only in-frame clones are kept and a portion is missing. The sample has 57,000 or so clones; around 87% are singletons. The chain combines TRBV2 with TRBJ2-7; no definite D call. Source material: blood. The TCR comes from a boy between 10 and 17 years old who was a control in a study of pediatric ulcerative colitis. For the CDR3, the DNA is TGTGCCAGCGAAATGGGCTACGAGCAGTACTTC. Protein: CASEMGYEQYF.